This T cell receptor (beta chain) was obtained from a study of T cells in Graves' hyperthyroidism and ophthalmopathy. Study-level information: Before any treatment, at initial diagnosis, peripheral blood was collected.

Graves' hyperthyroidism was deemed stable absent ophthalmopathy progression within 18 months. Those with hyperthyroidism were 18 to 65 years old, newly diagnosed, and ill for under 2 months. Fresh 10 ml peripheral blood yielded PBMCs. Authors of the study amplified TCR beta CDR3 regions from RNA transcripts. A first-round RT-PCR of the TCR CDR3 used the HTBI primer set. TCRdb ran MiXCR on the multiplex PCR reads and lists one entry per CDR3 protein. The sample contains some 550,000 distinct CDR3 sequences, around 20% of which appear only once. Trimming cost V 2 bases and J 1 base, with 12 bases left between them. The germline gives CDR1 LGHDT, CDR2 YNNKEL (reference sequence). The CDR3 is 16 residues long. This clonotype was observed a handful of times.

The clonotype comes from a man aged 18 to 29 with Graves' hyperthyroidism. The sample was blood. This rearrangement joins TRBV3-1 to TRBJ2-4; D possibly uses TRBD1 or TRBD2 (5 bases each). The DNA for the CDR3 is TGTGCCAGCAGCCAACTCCGGGACCCCGCCAAAAACATTCAGTACTTC. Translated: CASSQLRDPAKNIQYF. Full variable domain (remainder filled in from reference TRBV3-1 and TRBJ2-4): DTAVSQTPKYLVTQMGNDKSIKCEQNLGHDTMYWYKQDSKKFLKIMFSYNNKELIINETVPNRFSPKSPDKAHLNLHINSLELGDSAVYFCASSQLRDPAKNIQYFGAGTRLSVL.